This TCR beta chain was obtained from a study of shared clonotypes between healthy human individuals. About the research overall: The donor group consisted of two women and a few men, aged 18 to 49.

Sequenced by immunoSEQ multiplex PCR; TCRdb stores in-frame clones only, minus some. The repertoire holds approximately 740,000 clones, with 92% as singletons. The naive CD8 subset, CD45RO-negative cells positively selected for CCR7, excluded terminally differentiated effector memory CD45RA+ cells. Germline-derived CDR1 and CDR2 are SGHVS and FNYEAQ. The CDR3 spans 19 residues. The V gene end was trimmed by 1 base and the J gene end by 8 bases; junction bases not matched to a gene: 18. The chain carries TRBV7-6 and TRBJ1-2; TRBD1 agrees at 11 bases. Sequencing was done on a sample of naive CD8+ T cells sorted from blood. The TCR sequence derives from a man in his thirties or forties in good health. The CDR3 is CASSLDHGGRDRGLDGYTF. The CDR3 coding sequence is TGTGCCAGCAGCTTAGATCATGGCGGGAGGGACAGGGGGTTGGACGGCTACACCTTC.